The text below deals with one T cell receptor (beta chain). The record originates from a study of blood T cell repertoires in COVID-19. Method: immunoSEQ multiplex PCR; TCRdb's copy keeps in-frame clones and lacks some. The sample has 350,000 to 450,000 clones; roughly 90% are singletons. The CDR3 runs 15 residues. Germline CDR1 SGHRS, CDR2 YFSETQ. V lost 4 bases, J lost 2 bases, and 7 bases stayed unmatched. The chain carries TRBV5-1 and TRBJ2-7, with 9 positions matching TRBD1. Sequenced sample: PBMCs or T cells enriched from blood (not recorded which). The origin of this receptor is a woman aged 35 to 49 who had been exposed to COVID-19. CDR3 bases: TGCGCCAGCAGCCAACGGACAGGGGCCACCTACGAGCAGTACTTC. Translated: CASSQRTGATYEQYF. Full variable domain (outside the CDR3, taken from reference TRBV5-1 and TRBJ2-7): KAGVTQTPRYLIKTRGQQVTLSCSPISGHRSVSWYQQTPGQGLQFLFEYFSETQRNKGNFPGRFSGRQFSNSRSEMNVSTLELGDSALYLCASSQRTGATYEQYFGPGTRLTVT.